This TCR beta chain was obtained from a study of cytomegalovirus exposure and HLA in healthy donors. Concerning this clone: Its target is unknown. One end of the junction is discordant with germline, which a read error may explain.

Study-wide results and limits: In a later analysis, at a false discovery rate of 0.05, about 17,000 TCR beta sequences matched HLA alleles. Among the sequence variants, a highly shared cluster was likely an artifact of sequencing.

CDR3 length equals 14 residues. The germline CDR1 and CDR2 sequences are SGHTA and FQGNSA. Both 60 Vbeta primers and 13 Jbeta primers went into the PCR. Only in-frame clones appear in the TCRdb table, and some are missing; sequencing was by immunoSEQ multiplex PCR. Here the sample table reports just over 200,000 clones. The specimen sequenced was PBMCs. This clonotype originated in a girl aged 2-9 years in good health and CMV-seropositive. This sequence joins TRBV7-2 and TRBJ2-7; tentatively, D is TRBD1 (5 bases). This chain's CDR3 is CASSPPTDPPGIDF. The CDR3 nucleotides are TGTGCCAGCAGCCCGCCGACGGATCCCCCAGGGATCGACTTC.